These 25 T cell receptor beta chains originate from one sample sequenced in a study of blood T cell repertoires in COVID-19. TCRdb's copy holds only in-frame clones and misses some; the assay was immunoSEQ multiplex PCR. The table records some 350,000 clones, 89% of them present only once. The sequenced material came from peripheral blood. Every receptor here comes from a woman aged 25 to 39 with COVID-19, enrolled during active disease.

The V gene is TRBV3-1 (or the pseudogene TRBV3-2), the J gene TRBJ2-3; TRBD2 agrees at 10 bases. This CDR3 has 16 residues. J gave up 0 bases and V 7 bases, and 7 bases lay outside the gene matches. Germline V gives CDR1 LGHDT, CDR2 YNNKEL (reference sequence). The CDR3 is CASTLGLAASTDTQYF. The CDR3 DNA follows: TGTGCCAGCACCCTCGGACTAGCGGCTAGCACAGATACGCAGTATTTT.

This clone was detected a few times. The CDR3 nucleotides read TGTGCCAGCGCGGCCTTGTACAATGAGCAGTTCTTC. As protein: CASAALYNEQFF. The rearrangement links TRBV12-3 or TRBV12-4 to TRBJ2-1; D gene ambiguous. V shed 8 bases and J shed 4 bases, with 9 bases lying between them. CDR3 length: 12 residues.

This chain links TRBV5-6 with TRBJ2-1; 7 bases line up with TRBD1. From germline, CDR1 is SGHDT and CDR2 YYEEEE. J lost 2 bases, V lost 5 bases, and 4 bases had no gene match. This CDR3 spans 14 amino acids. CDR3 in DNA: TGTGCCAGCAGAAGAGGACAGGCCTACAATGAGCAGTTCTTC. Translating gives CASRRGQAYNEQFF.

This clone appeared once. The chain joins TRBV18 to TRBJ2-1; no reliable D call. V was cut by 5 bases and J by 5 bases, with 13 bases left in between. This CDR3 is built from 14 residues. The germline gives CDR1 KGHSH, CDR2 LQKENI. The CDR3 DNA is TGTGCCAGCTCATCGCGCGGAGCGAACAATGAGCAGTTCTTC. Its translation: CASSSRGANNEQFF.

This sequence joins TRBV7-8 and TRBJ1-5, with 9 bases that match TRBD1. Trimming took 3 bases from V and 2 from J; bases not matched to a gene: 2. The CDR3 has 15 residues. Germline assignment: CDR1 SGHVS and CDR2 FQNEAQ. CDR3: CASSLGQGRNQPQHF. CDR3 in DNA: TGTGCCAGCAGCTTGGGACAGGGACGCAATCAGCCCCAGCATTTT.

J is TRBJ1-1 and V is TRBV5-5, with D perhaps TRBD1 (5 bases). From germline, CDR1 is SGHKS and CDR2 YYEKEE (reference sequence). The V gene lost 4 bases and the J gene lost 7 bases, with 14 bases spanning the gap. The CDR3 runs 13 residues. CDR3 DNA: TGTGCCAGCAGCACCCGCGGGGCCAGTGAAGCTTTCTTT. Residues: CASSTRGASEAFF.

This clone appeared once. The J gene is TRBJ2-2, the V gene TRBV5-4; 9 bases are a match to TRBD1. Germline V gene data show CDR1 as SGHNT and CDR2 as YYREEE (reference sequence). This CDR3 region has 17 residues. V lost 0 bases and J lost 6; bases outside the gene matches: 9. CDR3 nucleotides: TGTGCCAGCAGCTTGGCTGCCGGGACAGGGTATCCCGGGGAGCTGTTTTTT. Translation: CASSLAAGTGYPGELFF.

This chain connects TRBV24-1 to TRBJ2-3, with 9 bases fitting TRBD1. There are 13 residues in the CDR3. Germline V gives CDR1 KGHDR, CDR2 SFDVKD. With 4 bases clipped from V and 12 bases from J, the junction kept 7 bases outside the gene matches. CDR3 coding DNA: TGTGCCACCAGTGACTACGGACAGGGGCGACAGTATTTT. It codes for CATSDYGQGRQYF.

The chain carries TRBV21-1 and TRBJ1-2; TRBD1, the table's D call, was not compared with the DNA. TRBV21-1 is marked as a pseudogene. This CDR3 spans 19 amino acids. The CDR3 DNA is TGTGCCAGCCACATCTGTAGGCAACACGGGACAGGGGGCGCGGGTGGCTACACCTTC. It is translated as CASHICRQHGTGGAGGYTF.

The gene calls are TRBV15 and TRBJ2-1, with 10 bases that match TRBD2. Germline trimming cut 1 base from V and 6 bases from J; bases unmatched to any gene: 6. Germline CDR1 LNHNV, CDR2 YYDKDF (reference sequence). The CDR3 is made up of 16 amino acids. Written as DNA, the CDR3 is TGTGCCACCAGCAGAGTTTTAGCGGGGGGACCCAATGAGCAGTTCTTC. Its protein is CATSRVLAGGPNEQFF.

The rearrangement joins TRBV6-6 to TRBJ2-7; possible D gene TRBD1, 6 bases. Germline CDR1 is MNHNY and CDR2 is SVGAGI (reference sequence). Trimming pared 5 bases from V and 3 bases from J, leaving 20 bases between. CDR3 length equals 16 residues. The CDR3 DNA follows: TGTGCCAGCAGTGTATACCAACAGGGAAGAAACTACGAGCAGTACTTC. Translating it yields CASSVYQQGRNYEQYF.

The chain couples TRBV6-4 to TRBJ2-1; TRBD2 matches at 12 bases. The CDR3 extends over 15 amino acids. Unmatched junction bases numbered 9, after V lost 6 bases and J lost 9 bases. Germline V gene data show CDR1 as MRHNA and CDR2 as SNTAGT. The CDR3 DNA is TGTGCCAGCAGCCCGACTAGCGGGAGTAAAGGTGAGCAGTTCTTC. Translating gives CASSPTSGSKGEQFF.

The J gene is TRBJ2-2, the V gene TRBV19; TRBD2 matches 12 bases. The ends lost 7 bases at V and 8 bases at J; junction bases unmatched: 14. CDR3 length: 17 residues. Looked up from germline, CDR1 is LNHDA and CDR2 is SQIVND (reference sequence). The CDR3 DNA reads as TGTGCCAGTACCAACGTCGGACTAGCGGGAAGAGGAGGGGAGCTGTTTTTT. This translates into CASTNVGLAGRGGELFF.

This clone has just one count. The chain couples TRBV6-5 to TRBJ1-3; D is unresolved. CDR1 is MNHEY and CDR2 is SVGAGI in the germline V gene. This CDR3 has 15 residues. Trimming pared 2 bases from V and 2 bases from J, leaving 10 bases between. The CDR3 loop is CASSYGPGTGNTIYF. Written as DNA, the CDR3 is TGTGCCAGCAGTTACGGGCCGGGGACTGGAAACACCATATATTTT.

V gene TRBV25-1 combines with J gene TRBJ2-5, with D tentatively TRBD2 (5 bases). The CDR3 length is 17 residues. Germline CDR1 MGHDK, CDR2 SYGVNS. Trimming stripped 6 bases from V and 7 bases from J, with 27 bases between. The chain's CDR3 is CASSEPPGSSSKGTQYF. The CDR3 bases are TGTGCCAGCAGCGAACCCCCGGGAAGTTCCTCAAAGGGGACCCAGTACTTC.

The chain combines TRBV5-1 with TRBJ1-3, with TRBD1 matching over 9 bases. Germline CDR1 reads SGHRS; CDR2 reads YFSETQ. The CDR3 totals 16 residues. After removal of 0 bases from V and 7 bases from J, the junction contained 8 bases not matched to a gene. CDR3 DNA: TGCGCCAGCAGCTTGGGGGACAGGGTAAAGCGGAACACCATATATTTT. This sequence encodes CASSLGDRVKRNTIYF. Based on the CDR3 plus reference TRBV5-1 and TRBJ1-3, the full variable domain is KAGVTQTPRYLIKTRGQQVTLSCSPISGHRSVSWYQQTPGQGLQFLFEYFSETQRNKGNFPGRFSGRQFSNSRSEMNVSTLELGDSALYLCASSLGDRVKRNTIYFGEGSWLTVV.

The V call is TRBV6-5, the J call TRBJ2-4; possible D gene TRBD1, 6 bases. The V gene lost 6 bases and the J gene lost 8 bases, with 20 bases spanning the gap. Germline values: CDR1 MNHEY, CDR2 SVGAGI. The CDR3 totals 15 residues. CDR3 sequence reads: CASSSPGTNGDIQYF. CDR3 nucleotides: TGTGCCAGCAGCTCCCCCGGGACAAATGGGGACATTCAGTACTTC.

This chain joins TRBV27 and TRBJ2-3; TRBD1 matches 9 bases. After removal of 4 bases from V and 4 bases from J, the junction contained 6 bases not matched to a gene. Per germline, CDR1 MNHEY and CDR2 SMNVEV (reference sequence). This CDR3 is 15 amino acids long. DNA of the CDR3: TGTGCCAGCAGTTACAGGGGGCCCGTTCCAGATACGCAGTATTTT. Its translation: CASSYRGPVPDTQYF.

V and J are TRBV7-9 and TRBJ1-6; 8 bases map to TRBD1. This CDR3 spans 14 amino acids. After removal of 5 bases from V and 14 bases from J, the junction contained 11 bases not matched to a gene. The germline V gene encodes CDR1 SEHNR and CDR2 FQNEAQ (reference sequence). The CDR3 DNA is TGTGCCAGCAGCGCAGTGGACAGGGAATTATCCCTCCACTTT. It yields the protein CASSAVDRELSLHF.

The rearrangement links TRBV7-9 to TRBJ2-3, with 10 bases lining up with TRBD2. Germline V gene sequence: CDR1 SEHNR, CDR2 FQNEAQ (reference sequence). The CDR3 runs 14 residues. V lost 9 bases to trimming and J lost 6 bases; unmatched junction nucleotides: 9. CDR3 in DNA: TGTGCCAGTCAGCTAGCGGGAGTTGTTGATACGCAGTATTTT. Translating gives CASQLAGVVDTQYF.

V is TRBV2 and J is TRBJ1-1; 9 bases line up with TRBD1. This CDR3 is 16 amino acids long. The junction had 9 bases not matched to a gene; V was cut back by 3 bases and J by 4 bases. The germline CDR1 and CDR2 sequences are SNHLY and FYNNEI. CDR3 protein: CASSEGQGYIFTEAFF. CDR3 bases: TGTGCCAGCAGTGAGGGACAGGGTTATATTTTCACTGAAGCTTTCTTT. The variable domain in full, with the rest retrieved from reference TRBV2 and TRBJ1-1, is EPEVTQTPSHQVTQMGQEVILRCVPISNHLYFYWYRQILGQKVEFLVSFYNNEISEKSEIFDDQFSVERPDGSNFTLKIRSTKLEDSAMYFCASSEGQGYIFTEAFFGQGTRLTVV.

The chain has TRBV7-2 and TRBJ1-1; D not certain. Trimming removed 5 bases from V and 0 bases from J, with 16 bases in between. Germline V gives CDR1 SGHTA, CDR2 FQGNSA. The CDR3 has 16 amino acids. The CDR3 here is CASSPLDQIMNTEAFF. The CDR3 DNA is TGTGCCAGCAGCCCGCTAGACCAAATCATGAACACTGAAGCTTTCTTT.

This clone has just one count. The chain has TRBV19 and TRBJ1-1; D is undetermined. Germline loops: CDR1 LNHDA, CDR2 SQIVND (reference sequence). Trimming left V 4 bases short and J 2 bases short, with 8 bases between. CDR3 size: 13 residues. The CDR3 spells CASSTAGNTEAFF. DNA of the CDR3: TGTGCCAGTAGTACGGCAGGTAACACTGAAGCTTTCTTT. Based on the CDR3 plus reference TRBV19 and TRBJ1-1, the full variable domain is DGGITQSPKYLFRKEGQNVTLSCEQNLNHDAMYWYRQDPGQGLRLIYYSQIVNDFQKGDIAEGYSVSREKKESFPLTVTSAQKNPTAFYLCASSTAGNTEAFFGQGTRLTVV.

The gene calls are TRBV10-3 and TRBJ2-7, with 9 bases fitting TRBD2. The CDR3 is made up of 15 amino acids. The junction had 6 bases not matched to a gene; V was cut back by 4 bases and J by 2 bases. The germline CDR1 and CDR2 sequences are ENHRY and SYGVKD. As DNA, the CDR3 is TGTGCCATCAGTGGTACAGGGACTAGCCCCTACGAGCAGTACGTC. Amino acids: CAISGTGTSPYEQYV.

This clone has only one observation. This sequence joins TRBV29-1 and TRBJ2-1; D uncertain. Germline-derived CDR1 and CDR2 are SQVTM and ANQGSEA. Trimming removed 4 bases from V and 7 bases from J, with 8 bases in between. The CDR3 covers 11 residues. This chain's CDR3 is CSVVAGNEQFF. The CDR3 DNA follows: TGCAGCGTTGTCGCAGGTAATGAGCAGTTCTTC.